This T cell receptor (beta chain) was identified during a study of technical replicates of blood from several donors. Method: immunoSEQ multiplex PCR; TCRdb's copy keeps in-frame clones and lacks some. The sample has under 90,000 clones, about 96% seen once. CDR1 SNHLY and CDR2 FYNNEI come from the germline V gene. The CDR3 totals 16 residues. V was clipped by 7 bases and J by 7 bases; unmatched bases: 9. This sequence originates from a human donor in good health. V gene TRBV2 combines with J gene TRBJ2-5; TRBD2 aligns across 16 bases. Sequencing used T cells isolated from PBMCs. The CDR3 sequence is CASKGGTSGGAPTQYF. CDR3 bases: TGTGCCAGCAAGGGCGGGACTAGCGGGGGGGCTCCGACCCAGTACTTC.